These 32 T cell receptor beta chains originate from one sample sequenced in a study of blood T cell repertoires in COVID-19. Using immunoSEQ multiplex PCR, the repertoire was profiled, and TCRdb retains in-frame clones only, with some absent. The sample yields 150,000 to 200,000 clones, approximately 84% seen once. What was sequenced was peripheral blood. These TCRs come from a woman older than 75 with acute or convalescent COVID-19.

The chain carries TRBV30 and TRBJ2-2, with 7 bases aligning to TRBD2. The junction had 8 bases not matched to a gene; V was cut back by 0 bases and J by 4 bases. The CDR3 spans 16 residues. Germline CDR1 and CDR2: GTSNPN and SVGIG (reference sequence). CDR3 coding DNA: TGTGCCTGGAGTGTCTGGGGGAGGGGAGGCACCGGGGAGCTGTTTTTT. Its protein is CAWSVWGRGGTGELFF.

This chain's CDR3 is CASSADRLIHYGYTF. The DNA for the CDR3 is TGTGCCAGCAGCGCGGACAGGCTGATCCACTATGGCTACACCTTC. The V call is TRBV5-4, the J call TRBJ1-2, with 7 bases identical to TRBD1. V dropped 4 bases and J dropped 3; count of bases not matched to a gene: 9. Germline CDR1 is SGHNT and CDR2 is YYREEE (reference sequence). The CDR3 spans 15 residues.

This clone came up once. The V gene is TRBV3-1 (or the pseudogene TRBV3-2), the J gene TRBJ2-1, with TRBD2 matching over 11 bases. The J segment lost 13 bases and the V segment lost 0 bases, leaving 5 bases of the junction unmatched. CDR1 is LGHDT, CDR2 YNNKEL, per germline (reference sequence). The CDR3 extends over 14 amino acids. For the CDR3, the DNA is TGTGCCAGCAGCCAAGAAGGTAGCGGGAGGGCCCAGTTCTTC. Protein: CASSQEGSGRAQFF.

CDR3 amino acids: CASSLFGRNEAFF. The CDR3 DNA reads as TGTGCCAGCAGTTTATTCGGCAGGAACGAAGCTTTCTTT. This chain connects TRBV12-3 or TRBV12-4 to TRBJ1-1, with no clear D. The CDR3 is made up of 13 amino acids. Trimming pared 2 bases from V and 8 bases from J, leaving 12 bases between.

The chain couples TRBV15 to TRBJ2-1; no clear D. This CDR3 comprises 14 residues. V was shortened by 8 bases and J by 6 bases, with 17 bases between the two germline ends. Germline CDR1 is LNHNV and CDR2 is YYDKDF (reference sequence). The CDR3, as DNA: TGTGCCACCCGTGACTTTGGCGCCACCAATGAGCAGTTCTTC. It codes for CATRDFGATNEQFF.

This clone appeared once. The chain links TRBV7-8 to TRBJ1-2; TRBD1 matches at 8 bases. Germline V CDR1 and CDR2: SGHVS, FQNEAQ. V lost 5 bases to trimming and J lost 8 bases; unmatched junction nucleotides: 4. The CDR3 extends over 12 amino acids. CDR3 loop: CASSRRGRGYTF. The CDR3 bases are TGTGCCAGCAGCCGCAGGGGGCGCGGCTACACCTTC.

The CDR3 bases are TGTGCCAGCAGTCCGACAAATGGAAACACCATATATTTT. This encodes CASSPTNGNTIYF. The rearrangement joins TRBV2 to TRBJ1-3; unclear D gene. The germline CDR1 and CDR2 sequences are SNHLY and FYNNEI. V lost 5 bases to trimming and J lost 3 bases, with 8 bases between them. This CDR3 contains 13 residues.

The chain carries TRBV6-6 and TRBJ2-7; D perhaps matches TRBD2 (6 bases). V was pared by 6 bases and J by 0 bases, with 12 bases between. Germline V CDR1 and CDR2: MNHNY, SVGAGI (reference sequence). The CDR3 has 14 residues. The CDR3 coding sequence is TGTGCCAGCAGGGTTAGGAGGGACTCCTACGAGCAGTACTTC. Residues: CASRVRRDSYEQYF.

The CDR3 sequence is CASSILAGGDLDTQYF. CDR3 DNA: TGTGCCAGTAGTATTTTGGCGGGAGGGGACCTAGATACGCAGTATTTT. The chain carries TRBV19 and TRBJ2-3; 9 nucleotides line up with TRBD2. V lost 3 bases, J lost 5 bases, and 9 bases stayed unmatched. Germline V gene lookup returns CDR1 LNHDA and CDR2 SQIVND (reference sequence). The CDR3 totals 16 residues.

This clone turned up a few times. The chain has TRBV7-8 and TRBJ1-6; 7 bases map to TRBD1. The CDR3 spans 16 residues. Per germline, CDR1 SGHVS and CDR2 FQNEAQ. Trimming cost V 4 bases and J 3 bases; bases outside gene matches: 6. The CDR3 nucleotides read TGTGCCAGCAGCTCACATGGACAGGACTATAATTCACCCCTCCACTTT. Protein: CASSSHGQDYNSPLHF.

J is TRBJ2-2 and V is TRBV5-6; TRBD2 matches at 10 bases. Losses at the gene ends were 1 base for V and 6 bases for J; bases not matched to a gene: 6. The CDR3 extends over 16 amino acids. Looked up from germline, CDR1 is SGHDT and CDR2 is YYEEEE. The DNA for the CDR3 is TGTGCCAGCAGCTTGCTAAGCGGGAGGGCCCCCGGGGAGCTGTTTTTT. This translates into CASSLLSGRAPGELFF.

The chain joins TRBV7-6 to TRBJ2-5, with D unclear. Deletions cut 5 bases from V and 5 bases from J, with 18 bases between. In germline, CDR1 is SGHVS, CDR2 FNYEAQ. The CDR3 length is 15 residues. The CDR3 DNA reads TGTGCCAGCAGCACTACCCCAGCCTCGGTCGAGACCCAGTACTTC. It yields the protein CASSTTPASVETQYF.

This CDR3 is CASSKGREDNQPQHF. The CDR3 DNA reads TGTGCCAGTAGTAAGGGGAGGGAGGATAATCAGCCCCAGCATTTT. The chain couples TRBV19 to TRBJ1-5, with D perhaps TRBD1 (5 bases). This CDR3 region has 15 residues. V lost 4 bases, J lost 4 bases, and 14 bases lay in between. Germline V lookup: CDR1 LNHDA, CDR2 SQIVND (reference sequence).

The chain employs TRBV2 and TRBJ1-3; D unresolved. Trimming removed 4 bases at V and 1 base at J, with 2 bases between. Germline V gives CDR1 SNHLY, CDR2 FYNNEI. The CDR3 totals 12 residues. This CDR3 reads CASSVSGNTIYF. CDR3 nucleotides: TGTGCCAGCAGTGTATCTGGAAACACCATATATTTT.

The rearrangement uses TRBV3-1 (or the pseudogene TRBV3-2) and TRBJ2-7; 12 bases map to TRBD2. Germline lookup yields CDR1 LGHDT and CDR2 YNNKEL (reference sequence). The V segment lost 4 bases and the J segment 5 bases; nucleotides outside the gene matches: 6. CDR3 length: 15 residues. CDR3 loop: CASSLATSGRHEQYF. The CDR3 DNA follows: TGTGCCAGCAGCCTTGCCACTAGCGGGAGGCACGAGCAGTACTTC.

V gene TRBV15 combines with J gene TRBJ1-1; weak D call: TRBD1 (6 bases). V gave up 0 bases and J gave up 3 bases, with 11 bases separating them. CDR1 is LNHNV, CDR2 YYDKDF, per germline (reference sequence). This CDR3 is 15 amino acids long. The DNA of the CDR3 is TGTGCCACCAGCAGAGATATTGAGGGGGACACTGAAGCTTTCTTT. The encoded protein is CATSRDIEGDTEAFF.

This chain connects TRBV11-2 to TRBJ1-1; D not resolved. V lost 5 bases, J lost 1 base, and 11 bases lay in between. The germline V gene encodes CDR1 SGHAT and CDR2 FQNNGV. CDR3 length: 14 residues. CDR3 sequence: CASSTRLTNTEAFF. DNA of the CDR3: TGTGCCAGCAGCACGCGACTCACGAACACTGAAGCTTTCTTT.

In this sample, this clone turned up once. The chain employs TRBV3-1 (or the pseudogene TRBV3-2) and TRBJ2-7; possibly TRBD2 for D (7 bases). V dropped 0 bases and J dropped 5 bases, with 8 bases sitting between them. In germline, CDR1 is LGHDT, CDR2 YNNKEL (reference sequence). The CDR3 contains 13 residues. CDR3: CASSQEGGHEQYF. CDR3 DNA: TGTGCCAGCAGCCAAGAGGGGGGGCACGAGCAGTACTTC.

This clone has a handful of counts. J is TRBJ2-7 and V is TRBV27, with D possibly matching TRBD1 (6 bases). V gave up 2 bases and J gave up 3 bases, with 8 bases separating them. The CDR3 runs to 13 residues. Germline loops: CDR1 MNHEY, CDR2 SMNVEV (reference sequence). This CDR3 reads CASSLGQNYEQYF. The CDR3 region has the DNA TGTGCCAGCAGTTTAGGACAGAACTACGAGCAGTACTTC.

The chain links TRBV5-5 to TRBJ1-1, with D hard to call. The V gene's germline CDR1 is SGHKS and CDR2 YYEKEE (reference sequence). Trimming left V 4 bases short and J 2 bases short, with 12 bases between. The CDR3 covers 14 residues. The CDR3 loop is CASSAWTGNTEAFF. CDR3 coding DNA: TGTGCCAGCAGCGCTTGGACGGGAAACACTGAAGCTTTCTTT.

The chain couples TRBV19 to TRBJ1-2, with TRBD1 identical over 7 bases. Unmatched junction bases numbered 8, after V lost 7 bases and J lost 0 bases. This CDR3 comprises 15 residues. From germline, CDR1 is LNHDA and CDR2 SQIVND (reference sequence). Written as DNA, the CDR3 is TGTGCCAGTACCAGAGGGGGCCCACCTAACTATGGCTACACCTTC. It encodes CASTRGGPPNYGYTF.

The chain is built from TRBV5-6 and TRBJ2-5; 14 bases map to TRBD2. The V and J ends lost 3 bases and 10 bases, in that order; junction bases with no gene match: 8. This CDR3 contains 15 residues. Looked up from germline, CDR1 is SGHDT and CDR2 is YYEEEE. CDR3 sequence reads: CASSSTSGRAIDQYF. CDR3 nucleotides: TGTGCCAGCAGCTCGACTAGCGGGAGGGCCATAGACCAGTACTTC.

This CDR3 is CASRRASGLAENTGELFF. Written as DNA, the CDR3 is TGTGCCAGCCGTCGCGCTTCCGGGCTAGCGGAGAACACCGGGGAGCTGTTTTTT. The rearrangement links TRBV7-9 to TRBJ2-2, with TRBD2 matching 7 bases. The CDR3 sequence is 18 residues long. V lost 8 bases and J lost 1; bases outside the gene matches: 16. CDR1 is SEHNR, CDR2 FQNEAQ, per germline (reference sequence).

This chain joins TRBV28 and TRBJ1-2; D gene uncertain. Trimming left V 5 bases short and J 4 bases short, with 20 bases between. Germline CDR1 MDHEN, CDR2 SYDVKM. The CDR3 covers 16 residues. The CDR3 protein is CASSPSKDGRVYGYTF. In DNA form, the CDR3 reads TGTGCCAGCAGTCCTTCCAAAGATGGGCGGGTCTATGGCTACACCTTC.

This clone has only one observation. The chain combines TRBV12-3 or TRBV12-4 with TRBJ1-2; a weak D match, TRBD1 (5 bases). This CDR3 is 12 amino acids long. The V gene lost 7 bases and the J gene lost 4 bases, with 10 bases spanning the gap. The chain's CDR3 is CASTAGFYGYTF. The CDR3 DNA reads TGTGCCAGCACCGCAGGGTTCTATGGCTACACCTTC.

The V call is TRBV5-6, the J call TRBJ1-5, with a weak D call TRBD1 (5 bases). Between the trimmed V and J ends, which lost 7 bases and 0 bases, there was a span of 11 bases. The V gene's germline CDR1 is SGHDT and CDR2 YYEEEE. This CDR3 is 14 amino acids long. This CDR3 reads CASSEGRSNQPQHF. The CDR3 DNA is TGTGCCAGCTCGGAGGGGCGTAGCAATCAGCCCCAGCATTTT.

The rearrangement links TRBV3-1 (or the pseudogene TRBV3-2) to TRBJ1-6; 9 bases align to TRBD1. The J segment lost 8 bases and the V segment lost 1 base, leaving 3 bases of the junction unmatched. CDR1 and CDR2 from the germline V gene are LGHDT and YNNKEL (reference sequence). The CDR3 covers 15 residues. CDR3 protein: CASSQGGTGYSPLHF. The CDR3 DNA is TGTGCCAGCAGCCAAGGCGGGACAGGGTATTCACCCCTCCACTTT.

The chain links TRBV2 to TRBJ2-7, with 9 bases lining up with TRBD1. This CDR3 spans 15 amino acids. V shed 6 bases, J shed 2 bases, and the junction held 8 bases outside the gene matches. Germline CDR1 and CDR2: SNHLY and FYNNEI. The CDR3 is CASRAGTGSTYEQYF. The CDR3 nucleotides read TGTGCCAGCAGGGCCGGGACAGGGAGTACCTACGAGCAGTACTTC. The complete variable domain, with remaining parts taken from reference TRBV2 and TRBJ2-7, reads EPEVTQTPSHQVTQMGQEVILRCVPISNHLYFYWYRQILGQKVEFLVSFYNNEISEKSEIFDDQFSVERPDGSNFTLKIRSTKLEDSAMYFCASRAGTGSTYEQYFGPGTRLTVT.

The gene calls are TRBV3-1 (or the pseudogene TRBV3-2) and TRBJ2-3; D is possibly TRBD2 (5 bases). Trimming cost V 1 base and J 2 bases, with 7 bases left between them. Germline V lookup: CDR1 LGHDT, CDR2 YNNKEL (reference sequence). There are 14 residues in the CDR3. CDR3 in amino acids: CASSQAAVTDTQYF. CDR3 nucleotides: TGTGCCAGCAGCCAAGCAGCGGTCACAGATACGCAGTATTTT.

The CDR3 is CAWSKRRFTTNEKLFF. The DNA of the CDR3 is TGTGCCTGGAGTAAACGGCGGTTTACAACTAATGAAAAACTGTTTTTT. The gene calls are TRBV30 and TRBJ1-4; no definite D call. With 2 bases removed from V and 0 bases from J, the gap between germline ends came to 13 bases. This CDR3 spans 16 amino acids. The germline gives CDR1 GTSNPN, CDR2 SVGIG (reference sequence).

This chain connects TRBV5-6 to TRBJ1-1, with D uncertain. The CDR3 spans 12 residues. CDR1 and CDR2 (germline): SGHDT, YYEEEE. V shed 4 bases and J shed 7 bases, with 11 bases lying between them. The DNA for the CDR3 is TGTGCCAGCAGCATTCGGCGGGGTGAAGCTTTCTTT. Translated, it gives CASSIRRGEAFF.

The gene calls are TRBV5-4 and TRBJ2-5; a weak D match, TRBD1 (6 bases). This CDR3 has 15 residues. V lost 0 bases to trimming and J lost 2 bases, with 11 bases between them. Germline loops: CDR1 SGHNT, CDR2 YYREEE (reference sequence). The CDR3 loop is CASSLGGLGQETQYF. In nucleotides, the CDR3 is TGTGCCAGCAGCTTGGGGGGGCTGGGGCAAGAGACCCAGTACTTC.